This TCR beta chain was recovered during a study of beta chain features in type 1 diabetes. Study outcomes and limitations: In comparison with healthy donors, patients had naive, central memory and Treg TCRB repertoires that appeared more similar. In all four CD4+ subsets, TCRB CDR3 length was significantly, moderately reduced in type 1 diabetes.

Since all of the isolated RNA was reverse transcribed, expressed TCRB transcripts were what got sequenced. Repertoires were generated with immunoSEQ multiplex PCR, while TCRdb's copy carries only in-frame clones and drops some. The sample contains about 700,000 clones, 10% to 15% of which appear only once. The CDR3 has 14 amino acids. CDR1 is SGDLS and CDR2 is YYNGEE in the germline V gene. The V and J ends lost 0 bases and 5 bases respectively, with 8 bases between them. Points on this clone: Its antigen is unidentified.

The specimen was naive CD4+ T cells from blood. This sequence was found in a man aged 18-30 years with type 1 diabetes. V is TRBV9 and J is TRBJ2-2; no clear D gene. As DNA, the CDR3 is TGTGCCAGCAGCGTAGTCCCCCTTACCGGGGAGCTGTTTTTT. It translates to CASSVVPLTGELFF.